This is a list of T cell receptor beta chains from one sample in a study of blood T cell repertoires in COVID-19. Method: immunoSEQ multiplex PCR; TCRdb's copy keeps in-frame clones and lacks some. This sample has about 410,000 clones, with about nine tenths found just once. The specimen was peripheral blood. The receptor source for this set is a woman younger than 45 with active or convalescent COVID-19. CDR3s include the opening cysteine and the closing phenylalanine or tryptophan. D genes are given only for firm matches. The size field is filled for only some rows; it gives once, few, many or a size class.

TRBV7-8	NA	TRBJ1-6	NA	CASSEGGNNSPLHF	TGTGCCAGCAGCGAGGGTGGGAATAATTCACCCCTCCACTTT
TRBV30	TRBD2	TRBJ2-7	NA	CAGTSGTSSYEQYF	TGTGCCGGGACTAGCGGGACGAGCTCCTACGAGCAGTACTTC
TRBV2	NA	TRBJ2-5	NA	CASSDGGETQYF	TGTGCCAGCAGTGACGGGGGTGAGACCCAGTACTTC
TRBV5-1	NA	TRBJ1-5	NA	CASSLAIGGQPQHF	TGCGCCAGCAGCTTGGCCATAGGGGGACAGCCCCAGCATTTT
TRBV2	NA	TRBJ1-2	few	CASGGLGGGSHGYTF	TGTGCCAGTGGGGGCCTGGGCGGGGGCTCGCACGGCTACACCTTC
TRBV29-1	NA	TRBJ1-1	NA	CSVDPGLRYTEAFF	TGCAGCGTCGATCCGGGACTGAGGTACACTGAAGCTTTCTTT
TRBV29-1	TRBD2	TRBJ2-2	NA	CSVGTSLSLPTGELFF	TGCAGCGTTGGGACTAGCCTTTCATTGCCCACCGGGGAGCTGTTTTTT
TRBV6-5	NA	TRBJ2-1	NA	CASSYSLTGAYNEQFF	TGTGCCAGCAGTTACTCGTTAACTGGGGCATACAATGAGCAGTTCTTC
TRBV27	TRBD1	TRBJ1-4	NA	CASSPSTGIREKLFF	TGTGCCAGCAGTCCCTCGACAGGGATTCGGGAAAAACTGTTTTTT
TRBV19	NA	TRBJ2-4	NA	CASSPTGRQGSDIQYF	TGTGCCAGTAGCCCTACGGGTCGGCAGGGTAGTGATATTCAGTACTTC
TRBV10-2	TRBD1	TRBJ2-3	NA	CASGTGRTDTQYF	TGCGCCAGCGGGACAGGGCGCACAGATACGCAGTATTTT
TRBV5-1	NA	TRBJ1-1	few	CASSLIGDRLSTEAFF	TGCGCCAGCAGCTTGATCGGGGATCGGTTGAGCACTGAAGCTTTCTTT
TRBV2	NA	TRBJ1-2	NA	CASTWRKTNYGYTF	TGTGCCAGCACCTGGCGGAAGACTAACTATGGCTACACCTTC
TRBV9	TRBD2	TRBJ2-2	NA	CASSVGRTSGNTGELFF	TGTGCCAGCAGCGTAGGCCGCACTAGCGGAAACACCGGGGAGCTGTTTTTT
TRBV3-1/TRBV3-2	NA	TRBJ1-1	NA	CASSSYRVRNTEAFF	TGTGCCAGCAGCTCGTACAGGGTTCGGAACACTGAAGCTTTCTTT
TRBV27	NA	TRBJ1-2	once	CASSPRRELYGYTF	TGTGCCAGCAGTCCCCGGAGGGAACTCTATGGCTACACCTTC
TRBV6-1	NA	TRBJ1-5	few	CASSELTVNQPQHF	TGTGCCAGCAGTGAACTTACTGTGAATCAGCCCCAGCATTTT
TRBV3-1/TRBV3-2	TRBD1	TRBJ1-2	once	CASSQPGGSGYTF	TGTGCCAGCAGCCAGCCAGGGGGCTCTGGCTACACCTTC
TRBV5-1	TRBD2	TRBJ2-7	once	CASSLNLAASSYEQYF	TGCGCCAGCAGCTTGAACCTAGCGGCCAGCTCCTACGAGCAGTACTTC
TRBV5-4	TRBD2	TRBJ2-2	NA	CASSLVGLGLAGAPTGELFF	TGTGCCAGCAGCCTGGTAGGCTTGGGATTAGCGGGAGCTCCAACCGGGGAGCTGTTTTTT
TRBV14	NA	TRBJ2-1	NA	CASSQSLRAGEQFF	TGTGCCAGCAGCCAATCCCTCCGGGCGGGTGAGCAGTTCTTC
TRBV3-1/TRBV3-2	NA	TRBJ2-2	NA	CASSQGDSGYTGELFF	TGTGCCAGCAGCCAAGGAGATAGCGGATACACCGGGGAGCTGTTTTTT
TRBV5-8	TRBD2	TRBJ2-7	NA	CASSLGIAGGSGEQYF	TGTGCCAGCAGCTTAGGAATAGCGGGAGGTTCAGGCGAGCAGTACTTC
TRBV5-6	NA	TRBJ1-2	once	CASSAGSFRYGYTF	TGTGCCAGCAGCGCCGGGTCCTTTAGGTATGGCTACACCTTC
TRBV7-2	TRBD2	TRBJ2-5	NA	CASSRGGLLETQYF	TGTGCCAGCAGCCGCGGGGGGCTGTTGGAGACCCAGTACTTC